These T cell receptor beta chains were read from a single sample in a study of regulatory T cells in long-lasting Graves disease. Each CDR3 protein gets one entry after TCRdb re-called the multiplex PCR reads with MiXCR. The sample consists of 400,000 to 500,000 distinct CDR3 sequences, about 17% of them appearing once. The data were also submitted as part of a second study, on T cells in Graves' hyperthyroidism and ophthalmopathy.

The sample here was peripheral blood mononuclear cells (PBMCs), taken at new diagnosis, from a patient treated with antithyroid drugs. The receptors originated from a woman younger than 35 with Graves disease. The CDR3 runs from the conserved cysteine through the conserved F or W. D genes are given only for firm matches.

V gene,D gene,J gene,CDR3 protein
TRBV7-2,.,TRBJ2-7,CASSLEGGGPGEQYF
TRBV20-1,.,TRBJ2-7,CSARETLYEQYF
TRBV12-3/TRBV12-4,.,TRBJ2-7,CASSSLGAGTYEQYF
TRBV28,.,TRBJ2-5,CASSPLQAETQYF
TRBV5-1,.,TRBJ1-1,CASGITGLADTEAFF
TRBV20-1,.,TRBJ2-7,CSASPTSNEQYF
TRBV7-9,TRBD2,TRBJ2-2,CASSFGLAATGELFF
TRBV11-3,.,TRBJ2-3,CASSLEEGGDTQYF
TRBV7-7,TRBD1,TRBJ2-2,CASSLYDRGTGELFF
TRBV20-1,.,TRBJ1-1,CSASSRRNTEAFF
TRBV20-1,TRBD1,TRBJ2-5,CSATNRDRGYQETQYF
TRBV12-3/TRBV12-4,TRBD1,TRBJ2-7,CASTLGGQGDEQYF
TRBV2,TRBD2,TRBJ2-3,CASSVAGSTDTQYF
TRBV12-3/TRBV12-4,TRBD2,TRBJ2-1,CASSVAGASANEQFF
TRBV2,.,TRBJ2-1,CAISDQAGGRAYNEQFF
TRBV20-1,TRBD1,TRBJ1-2,CSAKYNRGGTGGYGYTF
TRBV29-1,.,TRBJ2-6,CSVGQAFSGANVLTF
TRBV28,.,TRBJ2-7,CASSGFDSQSSYEQYF
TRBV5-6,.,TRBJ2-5,CASSFSSVQETQYF
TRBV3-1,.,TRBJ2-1,CASSQGNYNEQFF
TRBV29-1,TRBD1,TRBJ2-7,CSVERYKGQGAYEQYF
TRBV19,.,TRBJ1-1,CASSVAGTEAFF
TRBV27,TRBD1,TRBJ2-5,CASSSGQGGLGTQYF
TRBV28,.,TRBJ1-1,CASRWGGSEAEAFF
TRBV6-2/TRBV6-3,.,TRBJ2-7,CASSSGDASYEQYF
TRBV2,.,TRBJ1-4,CASREHQGGKLFF
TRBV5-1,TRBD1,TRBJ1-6,CASSLGGTGSSPLHF
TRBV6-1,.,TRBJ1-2,CASSTWGTANYGHTF
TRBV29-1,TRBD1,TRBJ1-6,CSVKQGNAYNSPLHF
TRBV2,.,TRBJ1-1,CASTLDRSFNTEAFF
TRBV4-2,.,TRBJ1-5,CASSQVVKEPQHF
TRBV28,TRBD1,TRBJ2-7,CASSSNRFYRGDYEQYF
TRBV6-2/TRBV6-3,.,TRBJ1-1,CASSIIQGTEAFF
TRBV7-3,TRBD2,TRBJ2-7,CASSLMTGGPYEQYF
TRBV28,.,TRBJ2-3,CASSIVSTDTQYF
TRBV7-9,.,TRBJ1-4,CASSPGVANEKLFF
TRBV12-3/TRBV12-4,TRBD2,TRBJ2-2,CASSFSVSSGLTGELFF